Shown below are 26 T cell receptor beta chains from a single sample sequenced in a study of blood T cell repertoires in COVID-19. TCRdb keeps only in-frame clones here, not all; method: immunoSEQ multiplex PCR. The sample carries 400,000 or so clones, about 87% recorded once. Sequenced: peripheral blood. The receptors were gathered from a young man with COVID-19, enrolled during active disease.

This clone occurred once. The J gene is TRBJ2-2, the V gene TRBV7-3, with D maybe TRBD2 (6 bases). V gave up 2 bases and J gave up 3 bases, with 7 bases separating them. This CDR3 is 14 amino acids long. The germline V gene encodes CDR1 SGHTA and CDR2 FQGTGA. CDR3 sequence reads: CASSLWGDTGELFF. The CDR3 DNA reads TGTGCCAGCAGCTTATGGGGGGACACCGGGGAGCTGTTTTTT.

V is TRBV7-9 and J is TRBJ1-1; 11 bases are a match to TRBD1. The V and J ends lost 6 bases and 3 bases, in that order; junction bases with no gene match: 6. Per germline, CDR1 SEHNR and CDR2 FQNEAQ (reference sequence). CDR3 length: 15 residues. The CDR3 spells CASRTLGQGDTEAFF. CDR3 nucleotide sequence: TGTGCCAGCAGGACCTTGGGACAGGGGGACACTGAAGCTTTCTTT.

This clone has just a few counts. The rearrangement uses TRBV27 and TRBJ1-2; D uncertain. This CDR3 comprises 13 residues. Looked up from germline, CDR1 is MNHEY and CDR2 is SMNVEV (reference sequence). Trimming stripped 2 bases from V and 6 bases from J, with 10 bases between. The CDR3: CASSLAHGDGYTF. In DNA, the CDR3 is TGTGCCAGCAGTTTAGCCCACGGGGATGGCTACACCTTC.

The chain links TRBV5-6 to TRBJ1-2, with D maybe TRBD1 (6 bases). CDR1 SGHDT and CDR2 YYEEEE come from the germline V gene. The CDR3 is 13 residues long. V was shortened by 4 bases and J by 5 bases, with 12 bases between the two germline ends. The CDR3 sequence: CASSRRGAYGYTF. The CDR3 coding sequence is TGTGCCAGCAGCCGCAGGGGCGCATATGGCTACACCTTC.

The genes are TRBV10-2 and TRBJ2-2; 9 positions match TRBD2. This CDR3 has 15 amino acids. The trim removed 4 bases at V and 6 bases at J, leaving 6 bases unmatched. CDR1 is WSHSY, CDR2 SAAADI, per germline. The CDR3 region is CASSVTAGGAGELFF. CDR3 DNA: TGCGCCAGCAGTGTAACAGCGGGGGGAGCCGGGGAGCTGTTTTTT.

The V and J genes are TRBV29-1 and TRBJ1-5; D may be TRBD1 (5 bases). Germline loops: CDR1 SQVTM, CDR2 ANQGSEA. The CDR3 consists of 14 residues. Trimming took 3 bases from V and 5 from J, leaving 14 bases between them. CDR3: CSVEGQNFYQPQHF. The CDR3, as DNA: TGCAGCGTTGAGGGGCAGAATTTCTATCAGCCCCAGCATTTT. Using reference TRBV29-1 and TRBJ1-5 for the parts outside the CDR3, the full variable domain is SAVISQKPSRDICQRGTSLTIQCQVDSQVTMMFWYRQQPGQSLTLIATANQGSEATYESGFVIDKFPISRPNLTFSTLTVSNMSPEDSSIYLCSVEGQNFYQPQHFGDGTRLSIL.

The chain recombines TRBV7-2 with TRBJ1-4, with no clear D. Germline-derived CDR1 and CDR2 are SGHTA and FQGNSA. The germline V and J ends were trimmed by 4 bases and 3 bases, with 6 bases remaining between them. This CDR3 has 13 amino acids. The CDR3: CASSSSSNEKLFF. The CDR3 nucleotides read TGTGCCAGCAGCTCTTCTTCTAATGAAAAACTGTTTTTT. The full variable domain, its missing parts supplied by reference TRBV7-2 and TRBJ1-4, is GAGVSQSPSNKVTEKGKDVELRCDPISGHTALYWYRQSLGQGLEFLIYFQGNSAPDKSGLPSDRFSAERTGGSVSTLTIQRTQQEDSAVYLCASSSSSNEKLFFGSGTQLSVL.

The chain recombines TRBV27 with TRBJ1-4; 9 positions match TRBD1. V dropped 6 bases and J dropped 4; count of bases not matched to a gene: 15. Germline lookup yields CDR1 MNHEY and CDR2 SMNVEV (reference sequence). This CDR3 comprises 18 residues. The CDR3 spells CASSPGQGRVLSNEKLFF. CDR3 sequence (DNA): TGTGCCAGCAGCCCAGGACAGGGGCGGGTATTGAGTAATGAAAAACTGTTTTTT.

The chain is built from TRBV15 and TRBJ1-1; 7 positions agree with TRBD1. V dropped 2 bases and J dropped 0; count of bases not matched to a gene: 3. The CDR3 sequence is 15 residues long. The V gene's germline CDR1 is LNHNV and CDR2 YYDKDF (reference sequence). The CDR3 DNA is TGTGCCACCAGCAGAAGACAGGGAATGAACACTGAAGCTTTCTTT. This codes for CATSRRQGMNTEAFF.

The chain couples TRBV19 to TRBJ2-3, with 7 bases fitting TRBD2. The CDR3 contains 13 residues. The ends lost 10 bases at V and 2 bases at J; junction bases unmatched: 6. CDR1 is LNHDA, CDR2 SQIVND, per germline (reference sequence). The CDR3 here is CATGLGATDTQYF. Written as DNA, the CDR3 is TGTGCCACCGGACTAGGGGCCACAGATACGCAGTATTTT. The full variable domain, its missing parts supplied by reference TRBV19 and TRBJ2-3, is DGGITQSPKYLFRKEGQNVTLSCEQNLNHDAMYWYRQDPGQGLRLIYYSQIVNDFQKGDIAEGYSVSREKKESFPLTVTSAQKNPTAFYLCATGLGATDTQYFGPGTRLTVL.

V gene TRBV6-5 combines with J gene TRBJ1-1, with D unresolved. The CDR3 loop spans 13 amino acids. The V end was cut by 6 bases, the J end by 5 bases, with 13 bases between. Per the germline V gene, CDR1 is MNHEY and CDR2 is SVGAGI. The CDR3 here is CASRTPRETEAFF. CDR3 DNA: TGTGCCAGCAGGACTCCCAGAGAAACTGAAGCTTTCTTT.

This clone was seen once. This chain joins TRBV28 and TRBJ1-5; weak D call: TRBD1 (6 bases). From germline, CDR1 is MDHEN and CDR2 SYDVKM. Trimming removed 6 bases at V and 3 bases at J, with 15 bases between. The CDR3 contains 15 residues. CDR3 in amino acids: CASSTGTTNNQPQHF. The DNA for the CDR3 is TGTGCCAGCAGCACCGGGACAACGAACAATCAGCCCCAGCATTTT.

V is TRBV27 and J is TRBJ2-7; D is possibly TRBD2 (5 bases). With 0 bases removed from V and 6 bases from J, the gap between germline ends came to 9 bases. The CDR3 is 13 amino acids. Germline loops: CDR1 MNHEY, CDR2 SMNVEV (reference sequence). The CDR3 DNA reads as TGTGCCAGCAGTTTATCGATTGCGGGCGAGCAGTACTTC. Protein product: CASSLSIAGEQYF.

This clone was recorded a few times. The V gene is TRBV5-6, the J gene TRBJ1-1, with a tentative D call TRBD1 (6 bases). CDR1 and CDR2 (germline): SGHDT, YYEEEE. The CDR3 loop spans 15 amino acids. The V end was cut by 0 bases, the J end by 1 base, with 10 bases between. This chain's CDR3 is CASSLAARGNTEAFF. CDR3 in DNA: TGTGCCAGCAGCTTGGCGGCCAGGGGGAACACTGAAGCTTTCTTT. Using reference TRBV5-6 and TRBJ1-1 for the parts outside the CDR3, the full variable domain is DAGVTQSPTHLIKTRGQQVTLRCSPKSGHDTVSWYQQALGQGPQFIFQYYEEEERQRGNFPDRFSGHQFPNYSSELNVNALLLGDSALYLCASSLAARGNTEAFFGQGTRLTVV.

The V call is TRBV3-1 (or the pseudogene TRBV3-2), the J call TRBJ2-1; tentatively, D is TRBD2 (5 bases). Trimming stripped 0 bases from V and 2 bases from J, with 11 bases between. Germline V lookup: CDR1 LGHDT, CDR2 YNNKEL (reference sequence). The CDR3 runs 16 residues. The CDR3 nucleotides read TGTGCCAGCAGCCAAGATGCGCCAGCGGCCTACAATGAGCAGTTCTTC. Protein: CASSQDAPAAYNEQFF.

The DNA of the CDR3 is TGTGCCAGCAGCTTAGAGGCGGGTTGGAGGACTGAAGCTTTCTTT. Protein product: CASSLEAGWRTEAFF. The rearrangement links TRBV7-6 to TRBJ1-1; D ambiguous. The CDR3 length is 15 residues. V lost 1 base and J 5 bases, leaving 14 bases between the germline ends. Germline assignment: CDR1 SGHVS and CDR2 FNYEAQ.

This rearrangement joins TRBV2 to TRBJ1-6; TRBD1 is a possible D gene (6 bases). V lost 7 bases, J lost 5 bases, and 15 bases lay in between. Germline CDR1 SNHLY, CDR2 FYNNEI. The length of the CDR3 is 15 residues. CDR3 amino acids: CASKFRGANNSPLHF. The DNA of the CDR3 is TGTGCCAGCAAGTTCCGGGGGGCGAATAATTCACCCCTCCACTTT.

The chain links TRBV2 to TRBJ1-5; D ambiguous. Trimming left V 4 bases short and J 0 bases short, with 4 bases between. Looked up from germline, CDR1 is SNHLY and CDR2 is FYNNEI. The CDR3 is made up of 13 amino acids. The CDR3 bases are TGTGCCAGCAGTGTATATAGCAATCAGCCCCAGCATTTT. Amino acids: CASSVYSNQPQHF. The full variable domain, its missing parts supplied by reference TRBV2 and TRBJ1-5, is EPEVTQTPSHQVTQMGQEVILRCVPISNHLYFYWYRQILGQKVEFLVSFYNNEISEKSEIFDDQFSVERPDGSNFTLKIRSTKLEDSAMYFCASSVYSNQPQHFGDGTRLSIL.

The genes are TRBV5-1 and TRBJ1-2; D remains ambiguous. Between the trimmed V and J ends, which lost 0 bases and 4 bases, there was a span of 19 bases. CDR1 is SGHRS and CDR2 is YFSETQ in the germline V gene. The CDR3 extends over 17 amino acids. The CDR3 region has the DNA TGCGCCAGCAGCTTGGATCCGCCGGGGAGGGCAGGCTATGGCTACACCTTC. Its protein product is CASSLDPPGRAGYGYTF.

This chain links TRBV30 with TRBJ1-2, with 11 bases identical to TRBD1. The CDR3 consists of 15 residues. Germline V CDR1 and CDR2: GTSNPN, SVGIG (reference sequence). Trimming removed 4 bases from V and 4 bases from J; junction bases left unmatched: 8. The CDR3 sequence: CAWTRDRGSVYGYTF. For the CDR3, the DNA is TGTGCCTGGACAAGGGACAGGGGGTCGGTCTATGGCTACACCTTC.

The rearrangement uses TRBV5-4 and TRBJ2-5, with a tentative D call TRBD1 (7 bases). CDR1 and CDR2 from the germline V gene are SGHNT and YYREEE (reference sequence). The CDR3 is made up of 15 amino acids. The V end was cut by 0 bases, the J end by 2 bases, with 11 bases between. CDR3 sequence reads: CASSLVQGGQETQYF. DNA of the CDR3: TGTGCCAGCAGCTTGGTCCAGGGGGGACAAGAGACCCAGTACTTC.

This chain links TRBV2 with TRBJ2-7, with 9 bases that match TRBD2. The V and J ends lost 5 bases and 6 bases, in that order; junction bases with no gene match: 11. CDR1 SNHLY and CDR2 FYNNEI come from the germline V gene. The CDR3 spans 15 residues. DNA for the CDR3: TGTGCCAGCAGTCAGACTAGCGGAGTGCGATCCGAGCAGTACTTC. Its protein is CASSQTSGVRSEQYF.

This clone was detected once. The genes are TRBV6-2 or TRBV6-3 and TRBJ1-1; 7 bases are a match to TRBD1. V trimming: 4 bases; J trimming: 6 bases; junction bases outside the gene matches: 8. The CDR3 sequence is 14 residues long. Germline-derived CDR1 and CDR2 are MNHEY and SVGEGT. CDR3 sequence (DNA): TGTGCCAGCAGTTCCCATACAGGGGACCCTGAAGCTTTCTTT. Protein product: CASSSHTGDPEAFF.

The CDR3 sequence: CASRKTTNTEAFF. CDR3 nucleotide sequence: TGTGCCAGCAGGAAAACAACGAACACTGAAGCTTTCTTT. The V call is TRBV6-5, the J call TRBJ1-1; D not certain. V shed 6 bases and J shed 1 base, with 9 bases lying between them. The CDR3 contains 13 residues. Germline V gives CDR1 MNHEY, CDR2 SVGAGI.

The chain is built from TRBV6-5 and TRBJ2-5; D not resolved. Looked up from germline, CDR1 is MNHEY and CDR2 is SVGAGI. Trimming stripped 0 bases from V and 2 bases from J, with 4 bases between. This CDR3 is 13 amino acids long. This chain's CDR3 is CASSYSRQETQYF. CDR3 coding DNA: TGTGCCAGCAGTTACTCCAGGCAAGAGACCCAGTACTTC.

The chain joins TRBV2 to TRBJ1-1; D is unclear. V was clipped by 4 bases and J by 1 base, with 7 bases between them. The length of the CDR3 is 13 residues. In germline, CDR1 is SNHLY, CDR2 FYNNEI. The CDR3 DNA follows: TGTGCCAGCAGTGGTTTTCAGAACACTGAAGCTTTCTTT. Amino acid sequence: CASSGFQNTEAFF.